Presented here are 3 T cell receptor beta chains from one specimen sequenced in a study of blood T cells in healthy people across ages. It was with a sample-barcoded 5' primer and a J-beta primer mix that a second PCR of roughly 7 to 12 cycles was run. MiXCR, run by TCRdb on the 5' RACE reads, gives a single entry per CDR3 protein. Seen here are 1.2 million to 1.5 million distinct CDR3 sequences, approximately 38% observed once, and the top ten hold under 8%. Sequencing used blood. These TCRs come from a woman under 30 in good health.

V and J are TRBV6-6 and TRBJ2-3; D is uncertain. CDR3 length equals 13 residues. Between the trimmed V and J ends, which lost 2 bases and 2 bases, there was a span of 5 bases. Germline CDR1 reads MNHNY; CDR2 reads SVGAGI (reference sequence). CDR3: CASSYPATDTQYF. CDR3 nucleotide sequence: TGTGCCAGCAGTTACCCTGCCACAGATACGCAGTATTTT.

The V gene is TRBV27, the J gene TRBJ2-1; TRBD2 aligns across 10 bases. The CDR3 length is 18 residues. Germline V gene sequence: CDR1 MNHEY, CDR2 SMNVEV (reference sequence). The V segment lost 4 bases and the J segment 3 bases; nucleotides outside the gene matches: 12. CDR3 residues: CASSSSRQRGGFYNEQFF. DNA of the CDR3: TGTGCCAGCAGTTCCTCCCGACAGCGGGGGGGGTTCTACAATGAGCAGTTCTTC.

Points on this clonotype: Just one base apart from a much larger clone, this may be a read error. The J gene is TRBJ2-1, the V gene TRBV28; 8 positions agree with TRBD2. The CDR3 runs 15 residues. Germline V gene lookup returns CDR1 MDHEN and CDR2 SYDVKM. CDR3 residues: CACSREGSSYNEQFF. For the CDR3, the DNA is TGTGCCTGCAGTCGGGAGGGGAGCTCCTACAATGAGCAGTTCTTC.